This T cell receptor (beta chain) was sequenced for a study of regulatory T cells in long-lasting Graves disease. General observations from the study: TRBV28, TRBJ1-2 and TRBJ2-5 were segments that persistent disease favored. It is possible that accuracy was reduced by the small size of the sample. Persistent Graves' patients showed less TCR diversity than newly diagnosed patients showed.

Researchers made TCR beta libraries by using iRepertoire HTBI primers and running Arm-PCR on CDR3 regions. TCRdb re-called the multiplex PCR reads through MiXCR, storing one row per CDR3 protein. The sample holds 400,000 to 500,000 distinct CDR3 sequences, about 20% seen once. Specified time point: persistent/refractory GD, antithyroid drugs over 5 years with positive TRAb. Construction of the TCR library relied on RNA isolated from PBMCs. Staff took approximately 9.9 milliliters of peripheral blood and put it into EDTA tubes. The CDR3 extends over 12 amino acids. Germline CDR1 reads GTSNPN; CDR2 reads SVGIG (reference sequence). Between the trimmed V and J ends, which lost 4 bases and 5 bases, there was a span of 11 bases. Of note for this clonotype: Antigen unknown.

The source material was peripheral blood mononuclear cells (PBMCs), sampled when the disease was refractory, from a patient treated with antithyroid drugs. This sequence originates from a female donor with Graves disease. The V and J genes are TRBV30 and TRBJ1-1; weak D call: TRBD1 (6 bases). The DNA of the CDR3 is TGTGCCTGGAAGGGGGGATGGACTGAAGCTTTCTTT. It yields the protein CAWKGGWTEAFF.